This TCR beta chain was sequenced for a study of cytomegalovirus exposure and HLA in healthy donors. Regarding the study as a whole: The productive fraction for most TCR beta V segments was about 87% or about 30% in an earlier analysis. A later analysis found common viral pathogens apparently linked to several of the most significant clusters. It was in a later analysis that TCR association rates were seen to vary by HLA locus, highest for DRB1 and lowest for HLA-C.

For this clone: The antigen is undetermined.

Germline CDR1 and CDR2: SGHRS and YFSETQ. Trimming took 3 bases from V and 0 from J; bases not matched to a gene: 3. The CDR3 loop spans 18 amino acids. 60 Vbeta and 13 Jbeta primers were used in PCR. Clones were read by immunoSEQ multiplex PCR, and TCRdb kept only the in-frame ones, dropping some. Counted here are 65,000 to 90,000 clones, over 65% occurring once; the ten biggest clones make up around 16%. This clonotype originated in a woman between 35 and 50 years old in good health and CMV-seropositive. This chain links TRBV5-1 with TRBJ2-6; 13 bases match TRBD2. The sample taken for sequencing was PBMCs. CDR3 nucleotides: TGCGCCAGCAGCTCAGGACTAGCGGGGGTCTCTGGGGCCAACGTCCTGACTTTC. It is translated as CASSSGLAGVSGANVLTF.